This T cell receptor beta chain was identified during a study of cytomegalovirus exposure and HLA in healthy donors. This clone was recorded a few times. The CDR3 is made up of 16 amino acids. The germline CDR1 and CDR2 sequences are SGHAT and FQNNGV. The ends were cut back, 11 bases at V and 5 bases at J, with 27 bases in the middle. PCR employed 60 Vbeta and 13 Jbeta primers. The protocol was immunoSEQ multiplex PCR, while the TCRdb copy is restricted to in-frame clones and leaves out a portion. Of approximately 190,000 clones detected, 75% to 90% appear once; the ten largest clones hold under 0.9%.

The receptor was isolated from a woman aged 18-30 years in good health and CMV-seronegative. The sample comprised PBMCs. The rearrangement joins TRBV11-2 to TRBJ1-2; weak D call: TRBD1 (5 bases). The CDR3 DNA follows: TGTGCCGCAGCGACCTTTGAGGGCACGGAGGGGTATGGCTACACCTTC. Its protein product is CAAATFEGTEGYGYTF.